Listed below are T cell receptor beta chains from one sample, sequenced in a study of blood T cell repertoires in COVID-19. Only in-frame clones appear in the TCRdb table, and some are missing; sequencing was by immunoSEQ multiplex PCR. This sample has 140,000 or so clones, with roughly 88% found just once. Sequencing was done on a sample of peripheral blood. All receptors come from a woman aged 50 to 60 with acute or convalescent COVID-19. The CDR3 runs from the conserved cysteine through the conserved F or W. A row's size may be missing; if present it is once, few, many or a size class.

size	V	CDR3
-	TRBV4-1	CASSRVQSTGLALEQYF
once	TRBV10-3	CAISESRLGADTQYF
once	TRBV3-1/TRBV3-2	CASSLGGAITYQQYF
few	TRBV18	CASSPLDWDEQFF
-	TRBV3-1/TRBV3-2	CASSQVSGGAANYGYTF
once	TRBV6-5	CASRQGALTGELFF
-	TRBV9	CASSPSGLPGNEQFF
-	TRBV6-5	CASRLQIDLSYEQYF
-	TRBV19	CASSISLTGRPMNTEAFF
-	TRBV5-1	CASSLSGGYEQYF
-	TRBV5-4	CASSLVGYEQYF
-	TRBV7-9	CASSQSRVAGYTF
-	TRBV18	CASSPGTSGSYNEQFF
-	TRBV3-1/TRBV3-2	CASSQGQYGYTF
-	TRBV20-1	CSANRNPEAFF
-	TRBV12-5	CASGLVRPGGNSPLHF
-	TRBV3-1/TRBV3-2	CASSQDPPGPGEQYF
once	TRBV7-9	CASSSGGLGNTGELFF
-	TRBV18	CASSSRGGAGNQPQHF
-	TRBV28	CASSQATGGGEQFF
-	TRBV11-2	CASSLGRLAEQFF
once	TRBV10-3	CATNRGEGMNTEAFF
-	TRBV2	CASSVGLGSNQPQHF
-	TRBV19	CASSMTGLNTEAFF
-	TRBV11-2	CASTYAGTRMVYF
-	TRBV20-1	CSASPRGQYSNQPQHF
once	TRBV7-6	CASSLDRAGSSYEQYF
-	TRBV2	CASSELGSGNTIYF
-	TRBV9	CASGGGRIMGSPLHF
-	TRBV6-2/TRBV6-3	CASSFQGGSNQPQHF
-	TRBV25-1	CASSGGLVEAFF
-	TRBV11-2	CASSLAGINTEAFF
-	TRBV12-3/TRBV12-4	CASSQLGYEQYF
-	TRBV27	CASSSAGGTGDYEQYF
-	TRBV5-1	CASSLWRSASYEQYF
once	TRBV28	CASSYSPRAGVEKLFF
-	TRBV2	CASSVNRGPSNYGYTF
once	TRBV18	CASSPPGQEYQETQYF
-	TRBV5-4	CASSLVIGRVMGEQFF
-	TRBV4-2	CASSQDGSGYEQYF
-	TRBV6-2/TRBV6-3	CASSGAWGSSTDTQYF
-	TRBV12-3/TRBV12-4	CASRVGRGGTF
once	TRBV5-5	CASSLPGQGPGSPLHF
-	TRBV6-1	CASSERGPRGTYNSPLHF
-	TRBV10-3	CAIPASGGGTGELFF
-	TRBV3-1/TRBV3-2	CASSQDRLAGAREVYEQFF
-	TRBV9	CASSGYRDTNLYGYTF
-	TRBV7-7	CASSLVLAPGNEQFF
-	TRBV3-1/TRBV3-2	CASSSWTGGDTEAFF
-	TRBV29-1	CSVLGGYGYTF
-	TRBV3-1/TRBV3-2	CASSQVQGNTEAFF
-	TRBV5-4	CASSFPGQGTETQYF
-	TRBV29-1	CSVECQGVYTIYF